One and the same sample provided the 11 T cell receptor beta chains below, sequenced in a study of cytomegalovirus exposure and HLA in healthy donors. The PCR employed 60 Vbeta primers together with 13 Jbeta primers. Only in-frame clones appear in the TCRdb table, and some are missing; sequencing was by immunoSEQ multiplex PCR. This sample has about 170,000 clones, with around 76% found just once. The sequenced sample consisted of PBMCs. The receptors were sampled from a female donor in good health and CMV-seronegative.

The chain couples TRBV5-4 to TRBJ1-5, with D maybe TRBD1 (5 bases). The germline CDR1 and CDR2 sequences are SGHNT and YYREEE (reference sequence). Trimming removed 4 bases from V and 10 bases from J, with 15 bases in between. The CDR3 is 13 residues long. DNA for the CDR3: TGTGCCAGCAGCCCCCCGGGGGGGGTCCCCCAGCATTTT. The encoded protein is CASSPPGGVPQHF.

V is TRBV9 and J is TRBJ2-5; 13 nucleotides agree with TRBD2. The closer fit of TRBJ2-7 to the DNA end suggests the J call may be wrong. CDR1 and CDR2 (germline): SGDLS, YYNGEE. The CDR3 runs to 15 residues. The DNA for the CDR3 is TGTGCCAGCAGCCGGACTAGCGGGAGTTTCAACGAGCAGTACTTC. This gives the protein CASSRTSGSFNEQYF.

This chain links TRBV7-9 with TRBJ2-2; TRBD1 might be the D (5 bases). Trimming took 7 bases from V and 4 from J, leaving 16 bases between them. This CDR3 comprises 15 residues. Germline assignment: CDR1 SEHNR and CDR2 FQNEAQ (reference sequence). The CDR3 sequence: CASNSVGAITGELFF. CDR3 DNA sequence: TGTGCCAGCAATTCCGTTGGGGCCATCACCGGGGAGCTGTTTTTT.

The rearrangement joins TRBV19 to TRBJ1-1, with TRBD1 matching over 7 bases. CDR1 and CDR2 from the germline V gene are LNHDA and SQIVND (reference sequence). The CDR3 has 14 amino acids. V was pared by 7 bases and J by 1 base, with 6 bases of the junction left unmatched. The CDR3: CASKQQGPNTEAFF. CDR3 DNA: TGTGCCAGTAAACAACAGGGGCCGAACACTGAAGCTTTCTTT.

This clone is a singleton in its sample. The genes are TRBV19 and TRBJ1-2; weak D call: TRBD1 (5 bases). The germline CDR1 and CDR2 sequences are LNHDA and SQIVND (reference sequence). Trimming stripped 5 bases from V and 2 bases from J, with 12 bases between. The CDR3 spans 14 residues. The chain's CDR3 is CASSLRTPNYGYTF. Written as DNA, the CDR3 is TGTGCCAGTAGTCTCCGGACACCAAACTATGGCTACACCTTC.

The chain joins TRBV6-5 to TRBJ2-4, with D possibly matching TRBD1 (6 bases). The germline gives CDR1 MNHEY, CDR2 SVGAGI. Trimming stripped 5 bases from V and 1 base from J, with 12 bases between. This CDR3 has 15 amino acids. In nucleotides, the CDR3 is TGTGCCAGCAGTGCGTCAGGGGCGGCCAAAAACATTCAGTACTTC. It yields the protein CASSASGAAKNIQYF.

This rearrangement joins TRBV19 to TRBJ2-2, with 7 bases aligning to TRBD2. After removal of 8 bases from V and 2 bases from J, the junction contained 5 bases not matched to a gene. CDR3 size: 14 residues. Looked up from germline, CDR1 is LNHDA and CDR2 is SQIVND (reference sequence). The CDR3 nucleotides are TGTGCCAGTGGGGGGGACCATAACACCGGGGAGCTGTTTTTT. It yields the protein CASGGDHNTGELFF.

The rearrangement links TRBV29-1 to TRBJ2-5, with a possible D match to TRBD1 (5 bases). The germline gives CDR1 SQVTM, CDR2 ANQGSEA. V was cut by 0 bases and J by 5 bases, with 10 bases left in between. This CDR3 is built from 13 residues. The CDR3 nucleotides are TGCAGCGTTGAAGATGCAGGGTGGGAGACCCAGTACTTC. It is translated as CSVEDAGWETQYF.

The gene calls are TRBV29-1 and TRBJ1-2, with 8 positions matching TRBD1. This CDR3 region has 12 residues. Germline CDR1 reads SQVTM; CDR2 reads ANQGSEA. V was clipped by 5 bases and J by 6 bases; unmatched bases: 5. Written as DNA, the CDR3 is TGCAGCGTTCCTGGACAGGGTCATGGCTACACCTTC. Translated, it gives CSVPGQGHGYTF.

This clone was counted a single time. The chain couples TRBV5-6 to TRBJ2-7; TRBD1 matches 11 bases. Germline trimming cut 4 bases from V and 3 bases from J; bases unmatched to any gene: 9. The CDR3 has 16 residues. In germline, CDR1 is SGHDT, CDR2 YYEEEE. CDR3 amino acids: CASSLPGTGGIYEQYF. CDR3 DNA: TGTGCCAGCAGCCTTCCCGGGACAGGGGGTATCTACGAGCAGTACTTC.

The rearrangement joins TRBV10-1 to TRBJ2-3, with 10 bases aligning to TRBD2. Germline V gene data show CDR1 as WNHNN and CDR2 as SYGVQD (reference sequence). This CDR3 comprises 16 residues. V shed 3 bases and J 5 bases; nucleotides not matched to a gene: 8. Here the CDR3 reads CASSDERGGPRDTQYF. The CDR3 bases are TGCGCCAGCAGTGATGAGCGGGGGGGCCCGAGAGATACGCAGTATTTT.